This T cell receptor (beta chain) was captured by sequencing in a study of identifying expanded T cells in peripheral blood. Overall study results and limits: Over about two and four weeks, about 15 and 19 clones changed, versus around 1.2 between replicates. Variance in clone template counts between two-week samples significantly increased with total template count across all healthy donors.

In the case of this clone: Its target is unknown.

Method: immunoSEQ multiplex PCR; TCRdb's copy keeps in-frame clones and lacks some. The sample gives 100,000 or so clones, approximately 88% of which show up once; around 5% is in the top ten. Healthy donors had no documented immune events, such as infections, while sampled. The sequenced sample consisted of blood. The TCR originated in a person between 18 and 75 years old in good health.

The CDR3 protein is CASSAGTSRQFF. CDR3 in DNA: TGTGCCAGCAGTGCCGGGACCTCCCGGCAGTTCTTC. The rearrangement links TRBV6-1 to TRBJ2-1; D might be TRBD1 or TRBD2, each matching 5 bases. This CDR3 has 12 residues. Looked up from germline, CDR1 is MNHNS and CDR2 is SASEGT. V was shortened by 4 bases and J by 12 bases, with 13 bases between the two germline ends.